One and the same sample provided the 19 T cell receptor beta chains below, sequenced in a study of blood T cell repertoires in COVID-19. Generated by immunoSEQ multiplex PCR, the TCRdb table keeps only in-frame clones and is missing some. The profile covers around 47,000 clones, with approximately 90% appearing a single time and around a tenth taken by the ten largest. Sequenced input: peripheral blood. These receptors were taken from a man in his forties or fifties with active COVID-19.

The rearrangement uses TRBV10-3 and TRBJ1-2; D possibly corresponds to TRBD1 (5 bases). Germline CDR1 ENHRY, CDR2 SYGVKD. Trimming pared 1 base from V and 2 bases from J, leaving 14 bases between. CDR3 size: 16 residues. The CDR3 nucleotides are TGTGCCATCAGTGAGTGGAAGGGGCGCAGGAACTATGGCTACACCTTC. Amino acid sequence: CAISEWKGRRNYGYTF.

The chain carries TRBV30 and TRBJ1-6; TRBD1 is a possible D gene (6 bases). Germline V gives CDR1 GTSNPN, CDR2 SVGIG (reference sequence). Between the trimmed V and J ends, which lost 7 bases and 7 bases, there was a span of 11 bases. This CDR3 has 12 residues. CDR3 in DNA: TGTGCCTCTGACAGGACGAATTCACCCCTCCACTTT. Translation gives CASDRTNSPLHF.

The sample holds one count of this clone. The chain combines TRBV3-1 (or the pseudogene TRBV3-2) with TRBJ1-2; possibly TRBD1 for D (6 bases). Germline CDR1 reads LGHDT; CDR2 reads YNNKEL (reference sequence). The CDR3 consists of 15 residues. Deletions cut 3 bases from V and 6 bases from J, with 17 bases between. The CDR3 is CASSQGGAGLDGYTF. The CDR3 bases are TGTGCCAGCAGCCAGGGGGGGGCAGGATTGGATGGCTACACCTTC.

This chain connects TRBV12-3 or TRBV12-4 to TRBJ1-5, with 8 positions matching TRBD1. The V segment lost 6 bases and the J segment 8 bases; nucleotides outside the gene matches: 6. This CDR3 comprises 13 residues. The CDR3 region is CASSQDRAEPQHF. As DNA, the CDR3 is TGTGCCAGCAGCCAGGACAGGGCTGAGCCCCAGCATTTT.

The CDR3 nucleotides are TGTGCCAGCAGTTCGGCCAATAACGGGGGTGAGCAGTTCTTC. This sequence encodes CASSSANNGGEQFF. This chain joins TRBV7-2 and TRBJ2-1, with D possibly matching TRBD2 (6 bases). V dropped 6 bases and J dropped 9 bases, with 18 bases sitting between them. This CDR3 is 14 amino acids long. Germline CDR1 and CDR2: SGHTA and FQGNSA. The full variable domain, its missing parts supplied by reference TRBV7-2 and TRBJ2-1, is GAGVSQSPSNKVTEKGKDVELRCDPISGHTALYWYRQSLGQGLEFLIYFQGNSAPDKSGLPSDRFSAERTGGSVSTLTIQRTQQEDSAVYLCASSSANNGGEQFFGPGTRLTVL.

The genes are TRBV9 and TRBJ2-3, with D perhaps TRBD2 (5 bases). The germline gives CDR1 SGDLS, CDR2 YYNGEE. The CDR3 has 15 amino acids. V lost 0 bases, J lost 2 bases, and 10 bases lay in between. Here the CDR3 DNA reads TGTGCCAGCAGCGTAGATGAGGGATTCACAGATACGCAGTATTTT. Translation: CASSVDEGFTDTQYF.

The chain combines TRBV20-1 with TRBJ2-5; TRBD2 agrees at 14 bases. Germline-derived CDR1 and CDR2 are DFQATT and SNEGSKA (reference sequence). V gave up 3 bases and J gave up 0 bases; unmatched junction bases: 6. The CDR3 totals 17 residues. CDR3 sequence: CSASPGLAGGYQETQYF. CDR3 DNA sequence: TGCAGTGCTAGTCCCGGACTAGCGGGAGGATACCAAGAGACCCAGTACTTC.

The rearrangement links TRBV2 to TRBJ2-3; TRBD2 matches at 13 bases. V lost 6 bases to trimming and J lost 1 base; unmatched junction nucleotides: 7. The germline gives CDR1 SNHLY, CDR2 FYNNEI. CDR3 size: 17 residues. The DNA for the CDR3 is TGTGCCAGCAGAGCCTTAGGACTAGCGGGGGGCACAGATACGCAGTATTTT. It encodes CASRALGLAGGTDTQYF.

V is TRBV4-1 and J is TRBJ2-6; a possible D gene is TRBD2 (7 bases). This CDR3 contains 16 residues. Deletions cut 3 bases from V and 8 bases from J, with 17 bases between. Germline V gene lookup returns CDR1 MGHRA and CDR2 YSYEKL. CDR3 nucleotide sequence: TGCGCCAGCAGCCAGCCGACGAGGGGGGGAACCAACGTCCTGACTTTC. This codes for CASSQPTRGGTNVLTF.

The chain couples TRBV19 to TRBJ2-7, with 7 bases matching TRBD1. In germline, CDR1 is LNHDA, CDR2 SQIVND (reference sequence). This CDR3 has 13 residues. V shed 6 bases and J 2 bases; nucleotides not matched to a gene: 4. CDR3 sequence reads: CASSGQAPYEQYF. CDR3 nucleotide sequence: TGTGCCAGTAGCGGACAGGCCCCCTACGAGCAGTACTTC. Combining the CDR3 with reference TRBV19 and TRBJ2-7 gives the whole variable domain DGGITQSPKYLFRKEGQNVTLSCEQNLNHDAMYWYRQDPGQGLRLIYYSQIVNDFQKGDIAEGYSVSREKKESFPLTVTSAQKNPTAFYLCASSGQAPYEQYFGPGTRLTVT.

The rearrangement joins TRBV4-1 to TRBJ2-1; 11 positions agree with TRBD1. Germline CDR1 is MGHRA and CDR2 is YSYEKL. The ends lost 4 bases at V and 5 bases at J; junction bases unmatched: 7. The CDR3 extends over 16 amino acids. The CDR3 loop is CASSPLPGQGDNEQFF. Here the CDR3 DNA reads TGCGCCAGCAGCCCTTTACCGGGACAGGGGGACAATGAGCAGTTCTTC.

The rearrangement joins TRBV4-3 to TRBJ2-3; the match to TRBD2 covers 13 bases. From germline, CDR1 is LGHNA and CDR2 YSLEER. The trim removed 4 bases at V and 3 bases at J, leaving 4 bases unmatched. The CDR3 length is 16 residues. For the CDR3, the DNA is TGCGCCAGCAGCCCTTGGACTAGCGGGAGTACAGATACGCAGTATTTT. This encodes CASSPWTSGSTDTQYF.

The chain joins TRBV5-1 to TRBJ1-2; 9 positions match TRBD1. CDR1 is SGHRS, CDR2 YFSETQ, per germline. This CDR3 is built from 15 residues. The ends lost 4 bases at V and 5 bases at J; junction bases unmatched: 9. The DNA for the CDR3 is TGCGCCAGCAGCGCAGGGGACAGGGTAGGGTATGGCTACACCTTC. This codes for CASSAGDRVGYGYTF.

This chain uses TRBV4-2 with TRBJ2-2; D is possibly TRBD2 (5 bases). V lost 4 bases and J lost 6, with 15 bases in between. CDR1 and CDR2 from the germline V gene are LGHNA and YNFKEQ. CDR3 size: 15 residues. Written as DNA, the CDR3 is TGTGCCAGCAGCCTGGGGAGTTCCGGCGCCGGGGAGCTGTTTTTT. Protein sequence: CASSLGSSGAGELFF.

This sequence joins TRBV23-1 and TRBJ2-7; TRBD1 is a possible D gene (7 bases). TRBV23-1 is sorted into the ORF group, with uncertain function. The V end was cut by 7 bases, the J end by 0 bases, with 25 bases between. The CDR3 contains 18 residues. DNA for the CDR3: TGCGCCAGCAAAGGGAGGAGGGTAGGAGGGGGCCTCTCCTACGAGCAGTACTTC. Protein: CASKGRRVGGGLSYEQYF.

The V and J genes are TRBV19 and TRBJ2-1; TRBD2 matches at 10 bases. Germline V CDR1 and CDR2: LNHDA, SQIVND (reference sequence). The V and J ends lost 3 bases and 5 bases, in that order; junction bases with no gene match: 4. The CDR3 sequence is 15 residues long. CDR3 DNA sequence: TGTGCCAGTAGTATTAGCGGGAGGACCGACAATGAGCAGTTCTTC. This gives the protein CASSISGRTDNEQFF.

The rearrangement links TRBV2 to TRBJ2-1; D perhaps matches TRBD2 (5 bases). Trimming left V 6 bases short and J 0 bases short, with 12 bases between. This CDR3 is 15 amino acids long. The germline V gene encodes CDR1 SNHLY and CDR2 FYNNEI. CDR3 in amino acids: CASRKDFGSYNEQFF. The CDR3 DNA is TGTGCCAGCAGGAAGGACTTTGGCTCCTACAATGAGCAGTTCTTC.

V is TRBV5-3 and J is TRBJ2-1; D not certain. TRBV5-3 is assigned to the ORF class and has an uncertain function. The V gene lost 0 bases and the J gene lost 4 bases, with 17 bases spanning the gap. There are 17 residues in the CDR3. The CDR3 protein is CARSLVPPLTNYNEQFF. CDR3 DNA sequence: TGTGCCAGAAGCTTGGTGCCCCCCCTCACTAATTACAATGAGCAGTTCTTC.

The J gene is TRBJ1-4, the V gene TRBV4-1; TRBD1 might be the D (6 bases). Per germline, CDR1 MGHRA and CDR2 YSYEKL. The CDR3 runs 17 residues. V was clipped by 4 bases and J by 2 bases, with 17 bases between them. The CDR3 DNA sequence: TGCGCCAGCAGCCCCCGGGGAGGGGGACGCACTAATGAAAAACTGTTTTTT. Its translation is CASSPRGGGRTNEKLFF.